These T cell receptor beta chains were read from a single sample in a study of cytomegalovirus exposure and HLA in healthy donors. The method was immunoSEQ multiplex PCR; TCRdb's version includes in-frame clones alone and lacks a portion of them. This table holds roughly 220,000 clones, about 74% found once. What was sequenced was PBMCs. All receptors come from a woman in her thirties in good health and CMV-seronegative. CDR3s include the opening cysteine and the closing phenylalanine or tryptophan. The D gene is left open where the match is weak. Clone size appears in some rows only: once, few, many, or a class for an expanded clone.

CDR3 protein,CDR3 DNA,J gene,clone size,V gene,D gene
CASSLGTSPDYEQYF,TGCGCCAGCAGCTTGGGGACTAGCCCTGACTACGAGCAGTACTTC,TRBJ2-7,few,TRBV5-1,TRBD2
CAASAPGGNEQFF,TGTGCCGCCTCAGCCCCTGGCGGGAATGAGCAGTTCTTC,TRBJ2-1,-,TRBV5-4,-
CASSPGNYNEQFF,TGTGCCAGCAGCCCAGGGAACTACAATGAGCAGTTCTTC,TRBJ2-1,-,TRBV5-5,-
CASSYPPENTEAFF,TGTGCCAGCAGTTACCCCCCAGAAAACACTGAAGCTTTCTTT,TRBJ1-1,-,TRBV6-5,-
CASSPKAGTSLETQYF,TGTGCCAGCAGCCCGAAGGCGGGGACGAGTTTAGAGACCCAGTACTTC,TRBJ2-5,few,TRBV5-4,-
CASSIGGTGQPQHF,TGTGCCAGTAGTATAGGGGGGACAGGGCAGCCCCAGCATTTT,TRBJ1-5,-,TRBV19,TRBD1
CASSQQVLIGYTF,TGTGCCAGCAGCCAACAGGTCCTTATAGGCTACACCTTC,TRBJ1-2,-,TRBV7-9,-
CASSTRGGGGELFF,TGTGCCAGCAGCACTCGAGGGGGCGGAGGGGAGCTGTTTTTT,TRBJ2-2,once,TRBV9,TRBD1
CASSLRGQGGNIQYF,TGTGCCAGCAGCTTAAGGGGACAGGGAGGGAACATTCAGTACTTC,TRBJ2-4,-,TRBV7-2,TRBD1
CAIRASGDSTDTQYF,TGTGCCATCAGGGCTAGCGGGGATAGCACAGATACGCAGTATTTT,TRBJ2-3,-,TRBV10-3,TRBD2
CASSQGQGWQPQHF,TGCGCCAGCAGCCAAGGCCAGGGCTGGCAGCCCCAGCATTTT,TRBJ1-5,-,TRBV4-1,-
CASSPGQAYGYTF,TGTGCCAGCAGCCCGGGACAGGCCTATGGCTACACCTTC,TRBJ1-2,-,TRBV7-8,TRBD1
CASAYTGGSYNEQFF,TGTGCCAGCGCTTATACAGGGGGTTCCTACAATGAGCAGTTCTTC,TRBJ2-1,-,TRBV2,TRBD1
CASSPTGGLTEAFF,TGCGCCAGCAGCCCTACGGGAGGGTTGACTGAAGCTTTCTTT,TRBJ1-1,-,TRBV5-1,-
CASSPGQGEEKLFF,TGCGCCAGCAGTCCGGGACAGGGAGAAGAAAAACTGTTTTTT,TRBJ1-4,-,TRBV10-2,TRBD1
CASSLQTGNTGELFF,TGTGCCAGCAGTTTGCAGACAGGGAACACCGGGGAGCTGTTTTTT,TRBJ2-2,-,TRBV27,-
CASSFLNGQGSYEQYF,TGTGCCAGCAGCTTTCTCAACGGACAGGGCTCCTACGAGCAGTACTTC,TRBJ2-7,once,TRBV11-3,TRBD1
CASSQGSGANEQFF,TGTGCCAGCAGCCAGGGTAGCGGGGCCAATGAGCAGTTCTTC,TRBJ2-1,once,TRBV2,TRBD2
CAWRLPGQKNEQFF,TGTGCCTGGAGGCTTCCGGGACAGAAGAATGAGCAGTTCTTC,TRBJ2-1,-,TRBV30,TRBD1
CASTAGYNEQFF,TGTGCCAGCACGGCAGGGTACAATGAGCAGTTCTTC,TRBJ2-1,-,TRBV2,-
CASSLEQGLYEQYF,TGTGCCAGCAGCTTAGAACAGGGTCTCTACGAGCAGTACTTC,TRBJ2-7,-,TRBV7-9,-
CASSEVVPLESYEQYF,TGTGCCAGCAGTGAAGTTGTCCCCTTAGAATCCTACGAGCAGTACTTC,TRBJ2-7,-,TRBV6-1,-
CAWSFDRGGNTIYF,TGTGCCTGGAGTTTTGACAGGGGTGGAAACACCATATATTTT,TRBJ1-3,-,TRBV30,TRBD1
CASSWGGTPEQYF,TGCGCCAGCAGCTGGGGAGGGACCCCCGAGCAGTACTTC,TRBJ2-7,-,TRBV5-1,TRBD2
CASSIRPTGLAGGSGELFF,TGTGCCAGCAGCATCCGACCAACGGGACTAGCGGGAGGCAGCGGGGAGCTGTTTTTT,TRBJ2-2,-,TRBV9,TRBD2
CASSDDVRSPLHF,TGTGCCAGCAGTGATGATGTGAGGTCACCCCTCCACTTT,TRBJ1-6,-,TRBV2,-
CASSPSTGGTEAFF,TGTGCCAGCAGCCCCAGTACAGGGGGGACTGAAGCTTTCTTT,TRBJ1-1,-,TRBV11-3,TRBD1
CASSLEPGLAGGLTETQYF,TGCGCCAGCAGCTTGGAACCGGGACTAGCGGGGGGGTTGACAGAGACCCAGTACTTC,TRBJ2-5,-,TRBV5-1,TRBD2
CASSLKSGPGSPEQYF,TGTGCCAGCAGCTTAAAGAGCGGGCCTGGTAGCCCCGAGCAGTACTTC,TRBJ2-7,-,TRBV7-3,-
CASSLGSSATNEKLFF,TGTGCCAGCAGCTTGGGTTCGTCTGCAACTAATGAAAAACTGTTTTTT,TRBJ1-4,-,TRBV5-6,-
CASSLEGGGSNEKLFF,TGTGCCAGCAGCTTAGAAGGGGGGGGCAGTAATGAAAAACTGTTTTTT,TRBJ1-4,once,TRBV7-6,-
CASSLNEGDEQYF,TGCGCCAGCAGCCTTAACGAAGGGGACGAGCAGTACTTC,TRBJ2-7,-,TRBV4-1,-
CAWRLGGGDTGELFF,TGTGCCTGGAGATTAGGGGGGGGCGACACCGGGGAGCTGTTTTTT,TRBJ2-2,-,TRBV30,-
CAWSPRVDNEQFF,TGTGCCTGGAGTCCCCGGGTAGACAATGAGCAGTTCTTC,TRBJ2-1,-,TRBV30,-
CASSLYELSTDTQYF,TGTGCCAGCAGTTTATACGAGCTGAGCACAGATACGCAGTATTTT,TRBJ2-3,-,TRBV27,-
CASNQGINTEAFF,TGTGCCAGCAACCAGGGTATCAACACTGAAGCTTTCTTT,TRBJ1-1,-,TRBV19,-
CASSQGGKTQYF,TGTGCCAGCAGCCAAGGGGGAAAGACCCAGTACTTC,TRBJ2-5,few,TRBV6-1,-
CDRSTGTNSPLPF,TGTGACAGAAGCACCGGGACTAATTCACCCCTCCCCTTT,TRBJ1-6,few,TRBV25-1,-
CASSRLRDGNTIYF,TGTGCCAGTAGTCGACTCAGGGATGGAAACACCATATATTTT,TRBJ1-3,-,TRBV19,-
CAWKAGGYEQYF,TGTGCCTGGAAGGCCGGAGGCTACGAGCAGTACTTC,TRBJ2-7,-,TRBV30,-
CASSYSRGSRAFF,TGTGCCAGCAGTTACTCTAGGGGATCCAGAGCTTTCTTT,TRBJ1-1,-,TRBV6-6,-